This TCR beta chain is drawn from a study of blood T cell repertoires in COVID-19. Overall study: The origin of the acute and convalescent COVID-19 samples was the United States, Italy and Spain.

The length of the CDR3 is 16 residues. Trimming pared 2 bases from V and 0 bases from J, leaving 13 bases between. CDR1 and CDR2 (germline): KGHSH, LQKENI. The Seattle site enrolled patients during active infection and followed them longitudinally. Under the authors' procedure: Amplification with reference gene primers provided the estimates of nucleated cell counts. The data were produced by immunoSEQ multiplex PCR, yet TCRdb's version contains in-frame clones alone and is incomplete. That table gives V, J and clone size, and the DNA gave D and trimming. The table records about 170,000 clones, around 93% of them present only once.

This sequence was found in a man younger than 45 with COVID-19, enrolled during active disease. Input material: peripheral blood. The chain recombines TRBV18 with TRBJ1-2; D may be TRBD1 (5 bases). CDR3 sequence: CASSPSGILANYGYTF. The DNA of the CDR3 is TGTGCCAGCTCACCATCAGGGATCCTAGCTAACTATGGCTACACCTTC.